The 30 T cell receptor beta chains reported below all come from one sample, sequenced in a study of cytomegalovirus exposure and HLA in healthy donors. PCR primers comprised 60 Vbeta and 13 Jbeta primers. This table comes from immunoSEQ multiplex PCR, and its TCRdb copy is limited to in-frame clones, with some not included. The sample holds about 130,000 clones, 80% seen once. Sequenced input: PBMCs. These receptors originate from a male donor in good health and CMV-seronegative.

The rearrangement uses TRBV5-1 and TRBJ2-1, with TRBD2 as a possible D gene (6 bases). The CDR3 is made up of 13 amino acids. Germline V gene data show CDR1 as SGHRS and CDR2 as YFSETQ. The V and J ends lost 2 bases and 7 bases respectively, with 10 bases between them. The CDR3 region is CASSLVAENEQFF. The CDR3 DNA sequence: TGCGCCAGCAGCTTAGTAGCGGAGAATGAGCAGTTCTTC.

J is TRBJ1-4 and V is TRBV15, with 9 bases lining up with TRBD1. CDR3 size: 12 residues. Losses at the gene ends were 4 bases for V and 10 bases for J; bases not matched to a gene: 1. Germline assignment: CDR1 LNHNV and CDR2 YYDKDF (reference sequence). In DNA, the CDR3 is TGTGCCACCAGCAAGGACAGGGGAAAACTGTTTTTT. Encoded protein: CATSKDRGKLFF.

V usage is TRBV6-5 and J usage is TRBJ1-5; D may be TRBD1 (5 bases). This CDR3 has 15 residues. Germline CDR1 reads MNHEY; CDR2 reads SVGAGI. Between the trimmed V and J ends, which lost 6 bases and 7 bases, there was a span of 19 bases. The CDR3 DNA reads TGTGCCAGCAGGCCACCCGGCGGGACCAGCCAGCCCCAGCATTTT. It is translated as CASRPPGGTSQPQHF.

The CDR3 here is CAWRDTLGLAGGQGYEQYF. In DNA form, the CDR3 reads TGTGCCTGGAGGGATACGTTGGGACTAGCGGGAGGGCAAGGCTACGAGCAGTACTTC. The rearrangement uses TRBV30 and TRBJ2-7; TRBD2 aligns across 16 bases. Germline trimming cut 3 bases from V and 3 bases from J; bases unmatched to any gene: 14. CDR1 and CDR2 from the germline V gene are GTSNPN and SVGIG (reference sequence). The CDR3 length is 19 residues.

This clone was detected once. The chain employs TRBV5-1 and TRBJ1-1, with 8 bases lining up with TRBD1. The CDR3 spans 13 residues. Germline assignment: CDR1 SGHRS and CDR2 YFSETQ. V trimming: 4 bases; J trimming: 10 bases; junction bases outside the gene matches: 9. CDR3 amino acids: CASSPGQGEIAFF. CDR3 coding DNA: TGCGCCAGCAGCCCCGGACAGGGTGAGATAGCTTTCTTT.

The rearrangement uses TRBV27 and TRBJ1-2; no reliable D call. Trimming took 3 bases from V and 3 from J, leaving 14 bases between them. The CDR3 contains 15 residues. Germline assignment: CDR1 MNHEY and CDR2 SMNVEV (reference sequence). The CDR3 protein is CASSFLHQAYYGYTF. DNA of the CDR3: TGTGCCAGCAGTTTTCTGCACCAGGCGTACTATGGCTACACCTTC.

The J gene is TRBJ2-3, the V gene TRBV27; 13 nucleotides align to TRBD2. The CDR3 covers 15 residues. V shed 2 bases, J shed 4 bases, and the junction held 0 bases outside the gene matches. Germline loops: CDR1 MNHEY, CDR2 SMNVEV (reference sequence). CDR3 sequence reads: CASSLGLAGADTQYF. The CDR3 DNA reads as TGTGCCAGCAGTTTAGGACTAGCGGGAGCAGATACGCAGTATTTT.

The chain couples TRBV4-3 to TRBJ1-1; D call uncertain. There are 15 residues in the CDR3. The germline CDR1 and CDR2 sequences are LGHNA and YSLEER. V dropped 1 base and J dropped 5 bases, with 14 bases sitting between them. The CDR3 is CASSQGAVGVTEAFF. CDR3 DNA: TGCGCCAGCAGCCAAGGGGCTGTGGGCGTAACTGAAGCTTTCTTT.

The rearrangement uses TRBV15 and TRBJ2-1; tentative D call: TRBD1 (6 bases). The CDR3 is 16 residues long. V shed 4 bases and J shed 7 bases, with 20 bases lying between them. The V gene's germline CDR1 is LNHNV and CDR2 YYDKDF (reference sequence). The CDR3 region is CATSKSFGQPRNEQFF. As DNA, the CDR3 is TGTGCCACCAGCAAAAGTTTTGGACAGCCCAGGAATGAGCAGTTCTTC.

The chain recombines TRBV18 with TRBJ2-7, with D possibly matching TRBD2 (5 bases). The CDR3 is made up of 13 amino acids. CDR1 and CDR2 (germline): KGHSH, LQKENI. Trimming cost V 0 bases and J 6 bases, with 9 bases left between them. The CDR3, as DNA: TGTGCCAGCTCACCACCGGCCGGGGTCGAGCAGTACTTC. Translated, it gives CASSPPAGVEQYF.

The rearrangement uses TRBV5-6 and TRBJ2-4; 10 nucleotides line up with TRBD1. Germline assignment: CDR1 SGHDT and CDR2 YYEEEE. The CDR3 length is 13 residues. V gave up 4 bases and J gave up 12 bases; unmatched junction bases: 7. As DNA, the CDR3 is TGTGCCAGCAGCGACGGGACAGGGGTCAGTCAGTACTTC. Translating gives CASSDGTGVSQYF. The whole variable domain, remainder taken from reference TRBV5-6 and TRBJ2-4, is DAGVTQSPTHLIKTRGQQVTLRCSPKSGHDTVSWYQQALGQGPQFIFQYYEEEERQRGNFPDRFSGHQFPNYSSELNVNALLLGDSALYLCASSDGTGVSQYFGAGTRLSVL.

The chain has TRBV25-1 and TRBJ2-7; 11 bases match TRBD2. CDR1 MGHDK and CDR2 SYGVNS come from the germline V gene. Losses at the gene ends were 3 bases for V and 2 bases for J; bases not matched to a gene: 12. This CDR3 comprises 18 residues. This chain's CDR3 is CASSDSTSGTLTTYEQYF. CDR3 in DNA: TGTGCCAGCAGTGACTCGACTAGCGGGACCCTTACTACCTACGAGCAGTACTTC.

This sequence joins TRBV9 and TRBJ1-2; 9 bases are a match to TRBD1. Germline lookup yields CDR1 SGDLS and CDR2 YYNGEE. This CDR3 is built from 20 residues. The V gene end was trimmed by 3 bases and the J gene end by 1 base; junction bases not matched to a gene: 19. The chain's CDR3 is CASSDPYLPGTGRGNYGYTF. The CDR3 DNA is TGTGCCAGCAGCGATCCATACCTCCCCGGGACAGGGAGGGGTAACTATGGCTACACCTTC. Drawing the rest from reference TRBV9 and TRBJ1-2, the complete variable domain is DSGVTQTPKHLITATGQRVTLRCSPRSGDLSVYWYQQSLDQGLQFLIQYYNGEERAKGNILERFSAQQFPDLHSELNLSSLELGDSALYFCASSDPYLPGTGRGNYGYTFGSGTRLTVV.

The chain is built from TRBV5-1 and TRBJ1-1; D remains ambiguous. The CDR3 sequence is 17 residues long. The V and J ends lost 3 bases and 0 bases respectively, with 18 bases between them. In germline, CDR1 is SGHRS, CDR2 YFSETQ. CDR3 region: CASSSQGSPHMNTEAFF. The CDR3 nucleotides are TGCGCCAGCAGCTCCCAAGGGAGCCCCCACATGAACACTGAAGCTTTCTTT.

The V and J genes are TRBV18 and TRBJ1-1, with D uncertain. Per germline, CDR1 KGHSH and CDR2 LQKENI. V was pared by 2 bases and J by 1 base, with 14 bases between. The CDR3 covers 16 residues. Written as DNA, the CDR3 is TGTGCCAGCTCACCAAGTGAGGGTTGGGGGAACACTGAAGCTTTCTTT. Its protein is CASSPSEGWGNTEAFF.

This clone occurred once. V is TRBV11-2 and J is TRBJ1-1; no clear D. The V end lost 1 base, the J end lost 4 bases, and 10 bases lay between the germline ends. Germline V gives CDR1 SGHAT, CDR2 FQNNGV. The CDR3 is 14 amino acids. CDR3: CASSLADSVTEAFF. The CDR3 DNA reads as TGTGCCAGCAGCTTAGCTGACTCCGTCACTGAAGCTTTCTTT.

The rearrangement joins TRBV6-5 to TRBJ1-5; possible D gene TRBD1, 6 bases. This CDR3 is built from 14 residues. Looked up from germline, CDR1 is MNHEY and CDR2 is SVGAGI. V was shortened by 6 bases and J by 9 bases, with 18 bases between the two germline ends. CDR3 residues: CASRSTGLLGPQHF. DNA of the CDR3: TGTGCCAGCAGATCTACAGGGCTCCTAGGGCCCCAGCATTTT.

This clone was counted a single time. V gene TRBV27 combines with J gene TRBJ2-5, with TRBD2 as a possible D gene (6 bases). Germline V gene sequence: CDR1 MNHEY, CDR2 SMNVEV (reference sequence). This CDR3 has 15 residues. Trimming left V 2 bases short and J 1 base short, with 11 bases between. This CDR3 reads CASSLVGGIQETQYF. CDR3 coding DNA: TGTGCCAGCAGTTTAGTCGGGGGTATCCAAGAGACCCAGTACTTC.

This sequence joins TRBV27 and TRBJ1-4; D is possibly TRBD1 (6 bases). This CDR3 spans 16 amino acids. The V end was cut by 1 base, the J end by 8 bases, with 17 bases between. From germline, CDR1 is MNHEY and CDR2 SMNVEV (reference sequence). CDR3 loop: CASSLYKTGGFEKLFF. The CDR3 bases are TGTGCCAGCAGTTTATATAAGACAGGCGGTTTCGAAAAACTGTTTTTT.

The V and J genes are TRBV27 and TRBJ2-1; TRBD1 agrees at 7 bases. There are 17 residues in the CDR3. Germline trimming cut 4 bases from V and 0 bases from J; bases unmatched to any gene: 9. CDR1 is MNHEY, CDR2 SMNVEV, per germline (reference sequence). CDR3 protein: CASSWKRDSFSYNEQFF. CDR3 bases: TGTGCCAGCAGTTGGAAACGGGACAGTTTCTCCTACAATGAGCAGTTCTTC.

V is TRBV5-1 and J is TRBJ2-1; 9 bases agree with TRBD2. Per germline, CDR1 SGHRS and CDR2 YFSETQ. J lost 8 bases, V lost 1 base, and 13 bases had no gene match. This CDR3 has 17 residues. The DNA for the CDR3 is TGCGCCAGCAGCTTGACCCCTAGCGGGGACTCCTTGTATGAGCAGTTCTTC. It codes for CASSLTPSGDSLYEQFF.

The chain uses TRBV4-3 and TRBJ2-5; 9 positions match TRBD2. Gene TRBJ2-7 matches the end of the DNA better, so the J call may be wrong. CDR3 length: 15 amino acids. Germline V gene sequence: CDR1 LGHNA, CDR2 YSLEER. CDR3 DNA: TGCGCCAGCAGCCACTATCTAGCGGGGTACTACGAGCAGTACTTC. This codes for CASSHYLAGYYEQYF.

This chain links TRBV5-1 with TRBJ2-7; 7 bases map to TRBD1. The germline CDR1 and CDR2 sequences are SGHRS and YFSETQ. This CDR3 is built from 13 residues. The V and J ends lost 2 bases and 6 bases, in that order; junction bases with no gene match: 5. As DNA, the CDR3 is TGCGCCAGCAGCTTCGCGCAGGGGGTCGAGCAGTACTTC. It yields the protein CASSFAQGVEQYF.

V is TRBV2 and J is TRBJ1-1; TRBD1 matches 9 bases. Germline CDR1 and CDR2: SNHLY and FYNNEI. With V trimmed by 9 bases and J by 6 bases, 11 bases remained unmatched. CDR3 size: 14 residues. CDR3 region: CASKEQGARAEAFF. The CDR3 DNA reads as TGTGCCAGTAAGGAACAGGGGGCGCGGGCTGAAGCTTTCTTT.

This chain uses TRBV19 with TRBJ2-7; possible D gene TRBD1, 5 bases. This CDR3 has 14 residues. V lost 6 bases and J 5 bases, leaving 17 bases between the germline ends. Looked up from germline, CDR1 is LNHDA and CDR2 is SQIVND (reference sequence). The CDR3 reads CASRGTDSWNEQYF. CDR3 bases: TGTGCCAGTAGGGGCACAGACAGTTGGAACGAGCAGTACTTC.

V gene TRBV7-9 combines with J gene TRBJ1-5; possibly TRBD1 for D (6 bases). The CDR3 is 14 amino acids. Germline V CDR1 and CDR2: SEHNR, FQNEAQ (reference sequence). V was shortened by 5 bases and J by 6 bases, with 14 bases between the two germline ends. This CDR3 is CASSPTGRGQPQHF. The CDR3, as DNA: TGTGCCAGCAGCCCTACAGGGAGAGGTCAGCCCCAGCATTTT.

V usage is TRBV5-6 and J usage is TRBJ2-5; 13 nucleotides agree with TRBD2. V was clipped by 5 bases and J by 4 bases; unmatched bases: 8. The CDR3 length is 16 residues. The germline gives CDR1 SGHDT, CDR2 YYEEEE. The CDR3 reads CASRRTSGGSLETQYF. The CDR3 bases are TGTGCCAGCAGACGGACTAGCGGGGGTAGTTTAGAGACCCAGTACTTC.

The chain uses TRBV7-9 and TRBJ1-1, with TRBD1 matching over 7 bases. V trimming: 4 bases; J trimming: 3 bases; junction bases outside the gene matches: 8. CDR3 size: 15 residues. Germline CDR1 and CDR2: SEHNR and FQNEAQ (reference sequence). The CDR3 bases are TGTGCCAGCAGCTCGGACAGGCGGGTGTACACTGAAGCTTTCTTT. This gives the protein CASSSDRRVYTEAFF.

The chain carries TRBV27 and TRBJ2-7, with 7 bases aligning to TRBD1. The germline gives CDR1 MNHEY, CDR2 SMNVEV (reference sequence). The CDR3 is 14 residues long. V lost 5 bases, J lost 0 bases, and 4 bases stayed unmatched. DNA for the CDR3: TGTGCCAGCAGTAAGGGACAGAGCTCCTACGAGCAGTACTTC. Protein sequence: CASSKGQSSYEQYF.

CDR3 nucleotides: TGTGCCAGCCCCGGGACAACCGGGGAGCTGTTTTTT. It codes for CASPGTTGELFF. V is TRBV7-6 and J is TRBJ2-2, with D possibly matching TRBD1 (6 bases). The CDR3 consists of 12 residues. Between the trimmed V and J ends, which lost 8 bases and 5 bases, there was a span of 9 bases. CDR1 is SGHVS and CDR2 is FNYEAQ in the germline V gene.